One and the same sample provided the 21 T cell receptor beta chains below, sequenced in a study of blood T cells in healthy people across ages. Together with a sample-barcoded 5' primer, a J-beta primer mix was included in a second PCR lasting about 6 to 11 cycles. Each CDR3 protein is one row after TCRdb ran MiXCR on the 5' RACE reads. Among hundreds of thousands of distinct CDR3 sequences listed, more than 45% were seen once. The sequencing input was blood. Receptors originate from a woman aged 80 or over in good health.

This clonotype was found a few times. The chain links TRBV6-5 to TRBJ1-3, with D possibly being TRBD1 (6 bases). The CDR3 spans 15 residues. Trimming stripped 2 bases from V and 0 bases from J, with 8 bases between. Germline loops: CDR1 MNHEY, CDR2 SVGAGI. Here the CDR3 reads CASSYEGGSGNTIYF. The CDR3 bases are TGTGCCAGCAGTTACGAGGGGGGCTCTGGAAACACCATATATTTT.

The chain is built from TRBV18 and TRBJ2-1, with D perhaps TRBD2 (5 bases). Germline loops: CDR1 KGHSH, CDR2 LQKENI. The V end was cut by 2 bases, the J end by 5 bases, with 16 bases between. The CDR3 contains 16 residues. CDR3 bases: TGTGCCAGCTCACCAGTGGGAGCAAGAAGAAACAATGAGCAGTTCTTC. Translating gives CASSPVGARRNNEQFF. Using reference TRBV18 and TRBJ2-1 for the parts outside the CDR3, the full variable domain is NAGVMQNPRHLVRRRGQEARLRCSPMKGHSHVYWYRQLPEEGLKFMVYLQKENIIDESGMPKERFSAEFPKEGPSILRIQQVVRGDSAAYFCASSPVGARRNNEQFFGPGTRLTVL.

As regards this clonotype: Relative to the germline gene, one junction end is altered; a read error may explain this. The chain carries TRBV7-9 and TRBJ1-6; 8 nucleotides match TRBD1. Germline values: CDR1 SEHNR, CDR2 FQNEAQ (reference sequence). The CDR3 is 14 residues long. The CDR3 bases are TGTACCAGCAGCTTAACAGGGGGGGATTCACCCCTCCACTTT. Translated, it gives CTSSLTGGDSPLHF. Combining the CDR3 with reference TRBV7-9 and TRBJ1-6 gives the whole variable domain DTGVSQNPRHKITKRGQNVTFRCDPISEHNRLYWYRQTLGQGPEFLTYFQNEAQLEKSRLLSDRFSAERPKGSFSTLEIQRTEQGDSAMYLCTSSLTGGDSPLHFGNGTRLTVT.

CDR3 sequence: CSAPGGRGTGELFF. In DNA, the CDR3 is TGCAGTGCGCCCGGAGGAAGGGGCACCGGGGAGCTGTTTTTT. The gene calls are TRBV20-1 and TRBJ2-2; TRBD1 or TRBD2 may be the D gene (5 bases each). Per the germline V gene, CDR1 is DFQATT and CDR2 is SNEGSKA (reference sequence). There are 14 residues in the CDR3. V shed 6 bases and J shed 4 bases, with 15 bases lying between them.

As to this clonotype: This may be a read error: a much more frequent sequence differs by one nucleotide. J is TRBJ2-1 and V is TRBV20-1; 7 bases line up with TRBD2. V lost 0 bases and J lost 7; bases outside the gene matches: 9. The CDR3 has 15 amino acids. The germline CDR1 and CDR2 sequences are DFQATT and SNEGSKA (reference sequence). CDR3: CSARDVSGVKNEQFF. Here the CDR3 DNA reads TGCAGTGCTAGAGATGTCAGCGGGGTAAAAAATGAGCAGTTCTTC.

In this sample, this clonotype turned up many times. The gene calls are TRBV5-1 and TRBJ2-1; 11 positions match TRBD2. Per the germline V gene, CDR1 is SGHRS and CDR2 is YFSETQ. The CDR3 contains 18 residues. The trim removed 5 bases at V and 0 bases at J, leaving 10 bases unmatched. CDR3 sequence (DNA): TGCGCCAGCAGGTCCGGGACTAGCGGAGGAAGCTCCTACAATGAGCAGTTCTTC. It codes for CASRSGTSGGSSYNEQFF.

Many counts were recorded for this clonotype. V and J are TRBV7-9 and TRBJ2-3; D unclear. Germline V gene sequence: CDR1 SEHNR, CDR2 FQNEAQ (reference sequence). V was cut by 0 bases and J by 2 bases, with 9 bases left in between. The length of the CDR3 is 15 residues. The CDR3 protein is CASSLALADTDTQYF. The CDR3 DNA follows: TGTGCCAGCAGCTTAGCTCTGGCCGACACAGATACGCAGTATTTT.

The chain links TRBV5-1 to TRBJ2-5; D gene uncertain. This CDR3 is 16 amino acids long. Germline lookup yields CDR1 SGHRS and CDR2 YFSETQ. Trimming took 2 bases from V and 4 from J, leaving 18 bases between them. CDR3 nucleotides: TGCGCCAGCAGCTTTTCCCCGAGACTCCCCGCAGAGACCCAGTACTTC. This encodes CASSFSPRLPAETQYF.

As for this clonotype: This could be a read error, since a much larger clone is one nucleotide away. This rearrangement joins TRBV20-1 to TRBJ2-5; 7 nucleotides match TRBD2. CDR3 size: 16 residues. After removal of 5 bases from V and 0 bases from J, the junction contained 12 bases not matched to a gene. Germline V lookup: CDR1 DFQATT, CDR2 SNEGSKA (reference sequence). CDR3 region: CSASGGGRSNQETQYF. Written as DNA, the CDR3 is TGCAGTGCTTCTGGGGGGGGACGGAGCAACCAAGAGACCCAGTACTTC.

The chain's CDR3 is CASSYGTGGLYEQYF. Written as DNA, the CDR3 is TGTGCCAGCAGCTATGGGACAGGGGGCCTTTACGAGCAGTACTTC. V usage is TRBV7-6 and J usage is TRBJ2-5, with TRBD1 identical over 12 bases. The J call may be in error: the DNA end matches TRBJ2-7 better. Germline CDR1 is SGHVS and CDR2 is FNYEAQ. This CDR3 contains 15 residues.

This chain links TRBV2 with TRBJ1-6, with 9 positions matching TRBD1. The CDR3 is 15 residues long. Losses at the gene ends were 9 bases for V and 7 bases for J; bases not matched to a gene: 10. From germline, CDR1 is SNHLY and CDR2 FYNNEI. CDR3 bases: TGTGCCAGTCGACGGGGACAGGGTCGAAATTCACCCCTCCACTTT. It codes for CASRRGQGRNSPLHF.

The chain employs TRBV20-1 and TRBJ2-3; no definite D call. Trimming took off 6 bases at V and 6 bases at J, with 10 bases between the two ends. The germline CDR1 and CDR2 sequences are DFQATT and SNEGSKA (reference sequence). CDR3 length equals 11 residues. CDR3 nucleotides: TGCAGTGCCACGTTGTTGGATACGCAGTATTTT. This sequence encodes CSATLLDTQYF.

The chain combines TRBV21-1 with TRBJ1-6; TRBD1, the table's D call, lacks a check against the DNA. TRBV21-1 is a pseudogene segment. The CDR3 loop spans 18 amino acids. CDR3 loop: CASSKRQPTSFWDSPLHF. The CDR3 region has the DNA TGTGCCAGCAGCAAGAGACAGCCAACCTCGTTTTGGGATTCACCCCTCCACTTT.

The V gene is TRBV6-6, the J gene TRBJ1-1; the D is unclear. Trimming stripped 6 bases from V and 3 bases from J, with 11 bases between. The CDR3 is 13 residues long. Germline V gene data show CDR1 as MNHNY and CDR2 as SVGAGI (reference sequence). The CDR3 DNA is TGTGCCAGCAGCTGGAATAGATACACTGAAGCTTTCTTT. Translating gives CASSWNRYTEAFF.

As regards this clonotype: A much larger clone is a single base away; this may be a read error. The chain recombines TRBV29-1 with TRBJ2-5, with D possibly being TRBD2 (6 bases). Trimming stripped 7 bases from V and 5 bases from J, with 11 bases between. CDR1 is SQVTM and CDR2 is ANQGSEA in the germline V gene. This CDR3 contains 11 residues. The CDR3 protein is CSGSREETQYF. The CDR3 bases are TGCAGCGGTTCCCGGGAGGAGACCCAGTACTTC.

The genes are TRBV6-2 or TRBV6-3 and TRBJ2-3; D unclear. Trimming shortened V by 7 bases and J by 2 bases, and 13 bases separated the two germline ends. The germline gives CDR1 MNHEY, CDR2 SVGEGT. The CDR3 totals 14 residues. CDR3 sequence reads: CASTLGTPTDTQYF. Written as DNA, the CDR3 is TGTGCCAGCACCCTCGGTACCCCCACAGATACGCAGTATTTT.

The chain joins TRBV6-6 to TRBJ2-7; 8 nucleotides align to TRBD1. The closer fit of TRBJ2-5 to the DNA end suggests the J call may be wrong. Germline V gene data show CDR1 as MNHNY and CDR2 as SVGAGI (reference sequence). The CDR3 has 13 amino acids. CDR3 amino acids: CASTATGAGTQYF. The DNA for the CDR3 is TGTGCCAGCACCGCGACAGGGGCAGGGACCCAGTACTTC.

This chain uses TRBV15 with TRBJ1-2; no definite D call. V was clipped by 0 bases and J by 6 bases, with 11 bases between them. The CDR3 contains 14 residues. Germline V gene sequence: CDR1 LNHNV, CDR2 YYDKDF (reference sequence). The CDR3 region is CATSRDPGRDGYTF. The CDR3 DNA follows: TGTGCCACCAGCAGAGATCCGGGGAGGGATGGCTACACCTTC.

This clonotype was detected once. The chain links TRBV12-3 or TRBV12-4 to TRBJ2-4, with TRBD1 matching 9 bases. The end of the DNA aligns better with TRBJ2-7, so the J call may be wrong. This CDR3 comprises 15 residues. The CDR3 loop reads CASSQPGQGISEQYF. The CDR3 DNA reads TGTGCCAGCAGTCAACCGGGACAGGGTATCTCCGAGCAGTACTTC.

This clonotype has only a few counts. The chain has TRBV6-6 and TRBJ1-5; 7 positions match TRBD1. With 5 bases clipped from V and 7 bases from J, the junction kept 8 bases outside the gene matches. CDR3 length: 14 amino acids. Per germline, CDR1 MNHNY and CDR2 SVGAGI (reference sequence). The CDR3 nucleotides are TGTGCCAGCAGTGATCAGGGGGTTGTACAGCCCCAGCATTTT. It is translated as CASSDQGVVQPQHF.

This sequence joins TRBV12-3 or TRBV12-4 and TRBJ2-1; 8 nucleotides line up with TRBD2. The CDR3 is 15 amino acids. The junction had 6 bases not matched to a gene; V was cut back by 1 base and J by 7 bases. The CDR3 DNA reads as TGTGCCAGCAGTTTAGAAGGCGGGGGGTCGAATGAGCAGTTCTTC. Translating it yields CASSLEGGGSNEQFF.